This T cell receptor beta chain stems from a study of cytomegalovirus exposure and HLA in healthy donors (dated by TCRdb to 2016 to 2017). Describing the broader study: An earlier analysis of some 500 of the donors reported 250 to 300 Gb of sequence data and around 110 million unique TCR beta sequences from about 200 million T cells. An early release covering over 500 HLA-typed donors comprised roughly 300 gigabases of sequencing data and 65 million to 100 million unique TCR sequences. The genetic ancestry cluster associated with self-reported Caucasian donors included approximately 85% of the roughly 390 genotyped donors. The study was designed to test whether signatures of past pathogen exposure could be identified by cataloging public T cell receptors. The T cell repertoires of 666 subjects were profiled by immunosequencing and related to cytomegalovirus serostatus. Along with the roughly 670-subject first cohort, a separate validation cohort of over a hundred different subjects was used. To predict cytomegalovirus infection status, the study brought together high-throughput TCR immunosequencing, statistical association of individual TCRs with disease status, and machine learning. In a later analysis, previously published TCR beta repertoires from hundreds of donors were re-analyzed and high-resolution HLA genotyping was added so that TCR occurrence patterns could be studied. In the later analysis, no new phenotypic data were used to find candidate immune exposures; instead, reliance was placed on TCR beta sequences and their occurrence across donors. To decide whether each TCR beta V gene segment behaved as functional or pseudogenic, an earlier analysis of several hundred of the donors relied on high-throughput TCR beta sequencing. Donor age, sex, ethnicity and CMV serostatus were collected together with the repertoire data. Genome-wide SNP genotypes for about 65% of the 666 donors were used in a later genetic analysis, which treated that subset as a discovery cohort. All discovery cohort repertoires had been generated using a single sequencing platform. Both class I and class II loci were covered by HLA typing, at four-digit resolution. Typing coverage varied by locus: roughly 629-640 donors for A, B, C, DRB1 and DQB1; roughly 500 for DQA1; around 610 for DPA1; 450 to 480 for DPB1. Five DR-DQ haplotypes were handled as single units for association and clustering, since linkage in the cohort was strong. On average, around 240,000 unique TCR beta nucleotide sequences were sequenced per donor among 398 genotyped donors of the cohort, with roughly a sixth of those sequences being non-productive. Results and caveats for the whole study, not just this receptor: Specific HLA alleles were associated with roughly 17,000 TCR beta sequences at a false discovery rate of 0.05 in a later analysis. Several of the top co-occurrence clusters appeared to be linked to parvovirus B19, influenza, CMV and Epstein-Barr virus, according to a later analysis. Strong co-occurrence of HLA alleles, especially DR and DQ, made assigning TCR associations to individual alleles difficult. The only immune exposure information available for the cohort was CMV serostatus. Cytomegalovirus status was reported to be diagnosed by the classifier with high specificity and sensitivity in both the original and validation cohorts. In an earlier analysis of some 500 of the donors, most TCR beta V segments appeared in productive rearrangements about 87% or about 30% of the time, broadly matching IMGT annotations. According to a later analysis, most CMV-associated TCR beta chains appeared to be HLA-restricted, and the HLA associations seemed to be driven largely by CMV exposure. Presence/absence analyses assumed roughly uniform sequencing depth across donors, an assumption that may not hold. Most TCR sequences were seen in very few donors, while some public TCRs were found in many individuals. Only TCR beta chains were sequenced in this cohort, and the absence of alpha or paired-chain data limited detectable features. The study listed 150 to 200 TCR beta chains as associated with cytomegalovirus. Correlated functional status among segregating V segments might reflect linkage disequilibrium, but an unknown experimental factor could not be ruled out. In a later analysis, HLA-associated TCR beta chains were found to be more clonally expanded and to have lower generation probabilities than equally common non-associated chains. A later genetic analysis reported fewer N-insertions in productive TCRs among donors in an Asian-associated ancestry cluster than the approximately 700-donor mean. Over 15 rarely observed V segments, including chromosome 9 orphons, were excluded from the earlier analysis of some 590 of the donors because counts were too low. Because some donors lacked HLA typing at each locus, the association tests relied only on the typed subset. In vitro tests confirmed that a few of the cytomegalovirus-associated TCR beta chains recognize cytomegalovirus antigens. The authors suggested that the approach could potentially be extended to other disease states and immunological phenotypes. According to a later analysis, TCR association rates differed among HLA loci, with DRB1 alleles showing the most associated TCRs and HLA-C alleles showing the fewest. The 87-base-pair reads could not distinguish some IMGT-functional V segments, including TRBV6-2 and TRBV6-3, so those segments were excluded. A further reported finding was that TCR beta sequences accurately predicted the HLA-A and HLA-B alleles for most subjects in the first cohort. A cluster of highly shared sequence variants was judged likely to represent a technical artifact of the sequencing pipeline. An association between a missense DCLRE1C variant and V-gene and J-gene trimming of TCR beta chains was found in a later genetic analysis and replicated in an independent cohort.

The library was produced with the immunoSEQ multiplex PCR assay. For the multiplex PCR, a mixture combining 60 forward primers for TCR Vbeta segments and 13 reverse primers for TCR Jbeta segments was used. A multiplex PCR assay on genomic DNA amplified the CDR3 region of rearranged TCR beta genes. The amplified TCR beta libraries were sequenced on the Illumina HiSeq System as 87-base-pair reads. As for how the authors treated the data: In a later analysis, some 80 million unique TCR beta chains were counted across the 650 to 750 repertoires, and roughly 9.9 million of these chains were shared by at least two donors. To remove PCR and sequencing errors, raw reads were error-corrected and collapsed into unique sequences using a nearest-neighbor algorithm that merged closely related sequences. Alignment of CDR3 sequences to IMGT reference sequences was used to assign V, D and J gene segments. For a sequence to be retained, a match of at least six nucleotides to both a V gene segment and a J gene segment was required. A rearrangement counted as productive if the CDR3 had no stop codons and remained in frame with V and J, and every other rearrangement counted as non-productive. CDR3 was defined according to IMGT convention as the region running from the second conserved V-encoded cysteine to the conserved J-encoded phenylalanine. The earlier analysis of about 610 of the donors excluded any sequence lacking an unambiguous match to a single V gene segment. In an earlier analysis of approximately 500 of the donors, a V segment was called functional when productive rearrangements were above 56.7%, and segregating when the standard deviation between donors exceeded 5%. A statistical classification framework was built to diagnose cytomegalovirus status from the catalog of TCR beta chain sequences. In a later analysis, TCR nucleotide sequences were compared against IMGT/GENE-DB human TR gene sequences so that V and J genes could be assigned. A later analysis assigned CDR3 sequences and most-parsimonious VDJ recombination scenarios with the TCRdist pipeline. In a later analysis, each TCR beta chain was defined by its CDR3 amino acid sequence together with its V-gene family, and reads without a unique V-gene family were excluded. As a way to deal with suspected cross-contamination and a sequencing artifact, a later analysis dropped approximately 590 nucleotide sequences that were highly shared and had low generation probability. A later analysis calculated a clonal expansion index for each public chain from normalized within-repertoire ranks of inferred template counts. In a later analysis, generation probabilities were computed with a VDJ recombination model fitted to out-of-frame rearrangements, and the resulting probabilities were checked against IGoR. Hypergeometric tests were used in a later analysis to score TCR-TCR, TCR-HLA and TCR-CMV co-occurrence, with a repertoire-size bias correction applied to the TCR pairs. A later analysis estimated false discovery rates by permuting HLA or CMV assignments 20 times. In a later analysis, co-occurring TCRs were grouped with DBSCAN, and TCRdist sequence similarity was added when clustering was performed within HLA-allele-positive subsets. Repertoires with fewer than 30,000 or more than 120,000 public chains were left out of co-occurrence clustering, as were five repertoires with anomalous nucleotide sharing. The table comes from immuneACCESS by way of TCRdb, which keeps in-frame sequences with V and J called. Part of the clones is missing from these tables; in studies checked, under half for an unresolved V gene and the rest for unknown reasons. That table supplies the V and J calls and clone size; D and trimming were determined from the DNA. Within this sample are about 190,000 clones, with roughly 77% of them counted one time only. Together, the top ten hold approximately 4.8% of the sample.

For this chain, trimming is 4 bases at the V end and 4 bases at the J end, and the number of junction bases without a gene match is 6. The CDR3 contains 15 residues, cysteine and phenylalanine counted. Only CDR3 DNA remains: 45 bases, in frame from the first base. CDR1 and CDR2 are read off the germline V gene as SGHRS and YFSETQ. The cohort was made up of 650 to 700 healthy bone marrow donors. Cohort members were all nominally healthy when sampled, although unrecorded immune exposures were likely present. The donor tested CMV seropositive and was one of the 289 seropositive cohort members. Each donor provided a peripheral blood sample, and peripheral blood mononuclear cells were used for TCR beta sequencing. The Qiagen DNeasy Blood Extraction Kit was used to extract genomic DNA from the blood cell samples. This clone was observed a few times. Its cognate antigen has yet to be identified. The sample holds no much larger clone one base away, and base qualities are not on file.

Sequencing used PBMCs. The chain is encoded by TRBV5-1 joined to TRBJ1-3; 9 middle bases align to TRBD1. The TCR was taken from a man aged 30 to 45 in good health and CMV-seropositive. The CDR3: CASSVLTGGGNTIYF. The DNA sequence follows: TGCGCCAGCAGCGTCCTGACAGGGGGGGGAAACACCATATATTTT.